This TCR beta chain was recorded in a study of blood T cells in healthy people across ages. Then a second PCR, running about 6 to 11 cycles, was carried out with a sample-barcoded 5' primer and a J-beta primer mix. A 12-random-nucleotide template-switch adaptor tagged each cDNA molecule. TCRdb itself ran the 5' RACE reads through MiXCR, one entry per CDR3 protein. This table holds 1.5 million to 2 million distinct CDR3 sequences, 30% to 40% found once. Extraction yielded at least 6 micrograms of total RNA per sample. V lost 1 base to trimming and J lost 2 bases, with 9 bases between them. The CDR3 has 15 amino acids. Germline lookup yields CDR1 SGHVS and CDR2 FNYEAQ.

The clonotype originates from a human donor in good health. Input material: blood. This sequence joins TRBV7-6 and TRBJ2-1; D unclear. The CDR3 is CASSLVPSTYNEQFF. For the CDR3, the DNA is TGTGCCAGCAGCTTAGTTCCCTCGACCTACAATGAGCAGTTCTTC. Together with reference TRBV7-6 and TRBJ2-1, the CDR3 gives the full variable domain: GAGVSQSPRYKVTKRGQDVALRCDPISGHVSLYWYRQALGQGPEFLTYFNYEAQQDKSGLPNDRFSAERPEGSISTLTIQRTEQRDSAMYRCASSLVPSTYNEQFFGPGTRLTVL.